The present entry profiles one T cell receptor (beta chain) with its context. The clone's antigen remains unknown. Per-base qualities were not stored, and no clone one base away is much larger. This entry is derived from a study of response to subunit inactivated influenza vaccine (dated by TCRdb to 2017 to 2018). Regarding the research as a whole: To follow how T cells responded to a trivalent subunit inactivated influenza vaccine, the researchers relied on deep quantitative profiling of the T cell receptor repertoire. The study at large found these results: The authors suggested that each seasonal influenza vaccination may recruit only a limited number of new T cells.

Trimmed from V: 2 bases; trimmed from J: 8 bases; junction bases lacking a gene match: 14. In the germline V gene, CDR1 corresponds to MNHNS and CDR2 to SASEGT. The CDR3 sequence holds 18 residues, the cysteine and phenylalanine included. Here the CDR3 DNA is all that survives: 54 bases in frame from base 1. Library method: RT-PCR. The reads were generated on an Illumina HiSeq 2500. TCRdb reprocessing: public reads trimmed at Q25 with fastp, clones called with MiXCR, in-frame beta chains kept. CDR3 protein sequences are deduplicated, and each keeps its most common genes and DNA. The sample table holds under 950,000 distinct CDR3 sequences, of which roughly 20% were seen once. Together, the top ten hold 10% to 13% of the sample.

Sequencing was performed on PBMCs from blood, taken roughly 5 days after vaccination. The chain was built from TRBV6-1 and TRBJ2-1; a stretch of 11 junction bases matches TRBD2. The sequence was collected from a man over 45 who received an inactivated influenza vaccine. Donor details come from another sample of the same person, matched by shared clones. The CDR3: CASSEPSRLAGTWDEQFF. The bases read TGTGCCAGCAGTGAACCCTCTCGACTAGCGGGAACGTGGGATGAGCAGTTCTTC.